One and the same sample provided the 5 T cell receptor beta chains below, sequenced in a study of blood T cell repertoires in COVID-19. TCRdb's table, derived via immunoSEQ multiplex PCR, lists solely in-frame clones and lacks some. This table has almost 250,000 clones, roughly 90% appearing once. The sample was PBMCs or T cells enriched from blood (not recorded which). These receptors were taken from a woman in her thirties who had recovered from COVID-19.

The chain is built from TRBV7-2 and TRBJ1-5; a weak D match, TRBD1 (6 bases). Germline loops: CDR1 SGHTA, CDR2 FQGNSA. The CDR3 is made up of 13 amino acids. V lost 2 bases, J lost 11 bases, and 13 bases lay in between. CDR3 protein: CASSLSHRGTQHF. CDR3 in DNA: TGTGCCAGCAGCTTATCCCATAGGGGGACCCAGCATTTT.

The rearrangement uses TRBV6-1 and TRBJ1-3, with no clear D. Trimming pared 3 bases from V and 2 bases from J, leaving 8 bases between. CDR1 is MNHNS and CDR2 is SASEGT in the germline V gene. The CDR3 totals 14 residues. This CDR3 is CASSEAAAGNTIYF. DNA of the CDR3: TGTGCCAGCAGTGAGGCCGCGGCTGGAAACACCATATATTTT.

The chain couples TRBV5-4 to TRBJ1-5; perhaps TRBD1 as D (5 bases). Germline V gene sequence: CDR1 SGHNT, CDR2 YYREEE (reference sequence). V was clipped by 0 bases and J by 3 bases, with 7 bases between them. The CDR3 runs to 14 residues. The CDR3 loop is CASSLGGPNQPQHF. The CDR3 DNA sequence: TGTGCCAGCAGCTTGGGGGGCCCCAATCAGCCCCAGCATTTT.

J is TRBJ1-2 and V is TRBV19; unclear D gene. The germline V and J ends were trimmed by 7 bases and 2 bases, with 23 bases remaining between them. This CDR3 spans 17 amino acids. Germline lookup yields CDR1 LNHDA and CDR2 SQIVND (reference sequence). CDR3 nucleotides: TGTGCCAGTATATCACCTATTAAATACGACAAGAACTATGGCTACACCTTC. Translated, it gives CASISPIKYDKNYGYTF.

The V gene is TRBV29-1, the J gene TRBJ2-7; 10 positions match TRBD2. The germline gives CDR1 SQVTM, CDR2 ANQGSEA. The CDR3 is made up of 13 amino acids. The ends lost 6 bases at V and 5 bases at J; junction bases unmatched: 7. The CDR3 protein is CSVAPSGSNEQYF. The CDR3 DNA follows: TGCAGCGTGGCCCCTAGCGGGAGTAACGAGCAGTACTTC.